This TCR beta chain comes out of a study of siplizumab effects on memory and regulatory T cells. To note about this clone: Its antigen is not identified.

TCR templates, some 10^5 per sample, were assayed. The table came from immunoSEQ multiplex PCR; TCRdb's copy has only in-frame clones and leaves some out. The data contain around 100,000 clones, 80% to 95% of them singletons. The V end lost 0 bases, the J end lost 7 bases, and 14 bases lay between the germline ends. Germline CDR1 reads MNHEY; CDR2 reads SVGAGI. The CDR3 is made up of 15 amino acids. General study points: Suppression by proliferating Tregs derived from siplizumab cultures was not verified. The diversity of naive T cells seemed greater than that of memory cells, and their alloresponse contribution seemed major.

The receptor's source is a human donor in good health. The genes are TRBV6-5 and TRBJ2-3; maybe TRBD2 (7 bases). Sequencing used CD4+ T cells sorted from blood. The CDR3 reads CASSYSIQGGNTQYF. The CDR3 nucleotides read TGTGCCAGCAGTTACTCGATACAGGGAGGGAATACGCAGTATTTT.